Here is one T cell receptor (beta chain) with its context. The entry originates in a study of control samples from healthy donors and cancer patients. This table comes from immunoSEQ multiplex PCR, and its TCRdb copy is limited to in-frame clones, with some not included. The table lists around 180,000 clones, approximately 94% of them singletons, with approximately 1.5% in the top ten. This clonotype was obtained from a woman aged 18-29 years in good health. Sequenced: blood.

The CDR3 here is CASSQDPGGQPQHF. CDR3 nucleotide sequence: TGCGCCAGCAGCCAAGATCCGGGTGGTCAGCCCCAGCATTTT. The chain carries TRBV4-1 and TRBJ1-5; D gene uncertain. V gave up 0 bases and J gave up 6 bases, with 9 bases separating them. This CDR3 is 14 amino acids long. Germline V gene data show CDR1 as MGHRA and CDR2 as YSYEKL.